The present entry profiles one TCR beta chain with its context. This entry belongs to a study of blood T cell repertoires in COVID-19. The CDR3 spans 16 residues. Per the germline V gene, CDR1 is MNHNY and CDR2 is SVGAGI (reference sequence). V shed 2 bases and J shed 5 bases, with 18 bases lying between them. The method was immunoSEQ multiplex PCR; TCRdb's version includes in-frame clones alone and lacks a portion of them. Of 200,000 to 250,000 clones listed, about four fifths were seen once; the top ten hold more than 3%. The origin of this receptor is a woman aged 55-70 years who had recovered from COVID-19. This rearrangement joins TRBV6-6 to TRBJ2-5, with D possibly TRBD1 on 6 matching bases. The sample consisted of PBMCs or T cells enriched from blood (not recorded which). Here the CDR3 DNA reads TGTGCCAGCAGTTACGATAGGCGCCAGAGGGGGGAGACCCAGTACTTC. This translates into CASSYDRRQRGETQYF.